This record concerns one TCR beta chain sequence. The Seattle site enrolled patients during active infection and followed them longitudinally. Profiling relied on immunoSEQ multiplex PCR, and the TCRdb table lists in-frame clones only, not all of them. The sample lists hundreds of thousands of clones; more than 75% were seen once. The data are from a study of blood T cell repertoires in COVID-19. Across the study: The samples span acute and convalescent COVID-19 from the United States, Italy and Spain. The analysed material was cDNA or gDNA that came from T cells, B-cell-depleted T cells, or PBMCs.

Germline V CDR1 and CDR2: SQVTM, ANQGSEA. The CDR3 is 10 amino acids. V lost 6 bases and J lost 5, with 8 bases in between. The gene calls are TRBV29-1 and TRBJ2-7; the D is unclear. Sequencing was done on a sample of peripheral blood. The origin of this receptor is a woman between 45 and 60 years old with COVID-19, enrolled during active disease. DNA of the CDR3: TGCAGCGTGCATGAGGACGAGCAGTACTTC. It codes for CSVHEDEQYF.